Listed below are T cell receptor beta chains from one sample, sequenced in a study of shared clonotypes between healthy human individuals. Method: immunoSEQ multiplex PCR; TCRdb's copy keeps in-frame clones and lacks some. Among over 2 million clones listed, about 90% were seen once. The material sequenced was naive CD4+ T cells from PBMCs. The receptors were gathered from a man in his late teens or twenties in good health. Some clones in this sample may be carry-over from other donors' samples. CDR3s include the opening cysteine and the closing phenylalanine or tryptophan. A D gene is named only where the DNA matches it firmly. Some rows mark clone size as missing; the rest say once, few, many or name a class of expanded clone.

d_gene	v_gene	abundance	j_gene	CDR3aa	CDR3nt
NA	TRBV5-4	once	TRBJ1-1	CASSSLGLRGAFF	TGTGCCAGCAGCTCCCTCGGCCTCCGTGGAGCTTTCTTT
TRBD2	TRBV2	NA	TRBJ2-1	CASRGISGSSYNEQFF	TGTGCCAGCAGGGGAATTAGCGGGAGCTCCTACAATGAGCAGTTCTTC
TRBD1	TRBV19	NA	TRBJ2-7	CASSIGSRTGTAQYF	TGTGCCAGTAGTATAGGATCTCGGACAGGGACTGCGCAGTACTTC
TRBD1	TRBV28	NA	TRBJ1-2	CASSFGSWAGGVFYGYTF	TGTGCCAGCAGTTTCGGGTCGTGGGCAGGGGGCGTTTTTTATGGCTACACCTTC
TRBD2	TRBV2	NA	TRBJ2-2	CATRTSGSTNLYGELFF	TGTGCCACAAGGACTAGCGGGAGCACTAACCTCTACGGGGAGCTGTTTTTT
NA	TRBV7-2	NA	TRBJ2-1	CASSRRTDYNEQFF	TGTGCCAGCAGCCGCCGGACGGACTACAATGAGCAGTTCTTC
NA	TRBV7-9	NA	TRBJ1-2	CASSLERGPGYGYTF	TGTGCCAGCAGCTTAGAGCGGGGTCCTGGCTATGGCTACACCTTC
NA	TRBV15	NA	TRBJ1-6	CATSRVSLHF	TGTGCCACCAGCAGAGTGAGTCTCCACTTT
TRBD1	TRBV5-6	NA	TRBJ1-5	CASSLRGWGQPQHF	TGTGCCAGCAGCCTCAGGGGGTGGGGACAGCCCCAGCATTTT
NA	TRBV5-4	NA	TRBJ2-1	CASSSRGGRYNEQFF	TGTGCCAGCAGCTCAAGAGGGGGTAGATACAATGAGCAGTTCTTC
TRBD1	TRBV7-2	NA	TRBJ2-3	CASSLGQVADTQYF	TGTGCCAGCAGCTTGGGACAGGTAGCAGATACGCAGTATTTT
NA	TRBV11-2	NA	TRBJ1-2	CASSFDNGYGYTF	TGTGCCAGCAGCTTCGACAACGGCTATGGCTACACCTTC
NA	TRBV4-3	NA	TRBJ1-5	CASSQEMVGTVNQPQHF	TGCGCCAGCAGCCAAGAAATGGTGGGGACGGTAAATCAGCCCCAGCATTTT
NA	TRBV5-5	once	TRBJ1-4	CASSITGTTGEKLFF	TGTGCCAGCAGCATTACCGGGACAACGGGTGAAAAACTGTTTTTT
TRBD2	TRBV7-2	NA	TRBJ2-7	CASSKTLAEAYEQYF	TGTGCCAGCAGCAAAACTCTAGCGGAAGCCTACGAGCAGTACTTC
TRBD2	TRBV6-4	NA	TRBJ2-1	CASSGTSGRNNEQFF	TGTGCCAGCAGTGGCACTAGCGGGAGGAACAATGAGCAGTTCTTC
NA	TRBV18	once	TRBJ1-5	CASSQNNDNQPQHF	TGTGCCAGCTCACAAAACAACGACAATCAGCCCCAGCATTTT
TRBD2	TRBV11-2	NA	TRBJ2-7	CASSLDLMWNSGGIYEQYF	TGTGCCAGCAGCTTAGATCTAATGTGGAATAGCGGGGGGATCTACGAGCAGTACTTC
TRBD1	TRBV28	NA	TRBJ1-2	CASSSTATGYGGYTF	TGTGCCAGCAGTTCGACAGCGACAGGGTATGGTGGCTACACCTTC
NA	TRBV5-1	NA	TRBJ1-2	CASSPAGGQSNYGYTF	TGCGCCAGCAGTCCAGCCGGGGGGCAGTCTAACTATGGCTACACCTTC
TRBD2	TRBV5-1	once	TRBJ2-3	CASSRGSGNKDTQYF	TGCGCCAGCAGCCGAGGGAGCGGGAATAAAGATACGCAGTATTTT
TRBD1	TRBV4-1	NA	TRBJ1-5	CASSQDPGQGLQPQHF	TGCGCCAGCAGCCAAGATCCGGGACAGGGTCTTCAGCCCCAGCATTTT
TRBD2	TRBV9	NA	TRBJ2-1	CASSVALAGGRNEQFF	TGTGCCAGCAGCGTGGCTCTAGCGGGAGGAAGGAATGAGCAGTTCTTC
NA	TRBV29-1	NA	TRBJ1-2	CSVSGALNYGYTF	TGCAGCGTTTCAGGAGCTCTTAACTATGGCTACACCTTC
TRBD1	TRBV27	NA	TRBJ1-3	CASSPNRPTGLSGNTIYF	TGTGCCAGCAGTCCAAACCGCCCGACAGGGCTCTCTGGAAACACCATATATTTT
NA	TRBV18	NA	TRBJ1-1	CASSPGRIPNTEAFF	TGTGCCAGCTCCCCGGGACGGATCCCGAACACTGAAGCTTTCTTT
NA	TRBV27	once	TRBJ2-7	CASSQGGGLPPYEQYF	TGTGCCAGCAGTCAGGGGGGAGGGTTACCGCCCTACGAGCAGTACTTC
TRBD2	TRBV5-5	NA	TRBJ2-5	CASSFSSGRKETQYF	TGTGCCAGCAGCTTCAGTAGCGGGAGAAAAGAGACCCAGTACTTC
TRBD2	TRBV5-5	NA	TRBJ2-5	CASSFSLAGVGETQYF	TGTGCCAGCAGCTTTTCACTAGCGGGAGTAGGAGAGACCCAGTACTTC
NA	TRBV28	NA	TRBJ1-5	CASSPRTYRANQPQHF	TGTGCCAGCAGTCCTCGGACCTACAGGGCCAATCAGCCCCAGCATTTT
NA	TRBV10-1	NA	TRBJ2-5	CASSENKGAGQETQYF	TGCGCCAGCAGTGAAAATAAGGGAGCGGGTCAAGAGACCCAGTACTTC
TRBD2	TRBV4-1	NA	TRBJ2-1	CASSPVAGVFNEQFF	TGCGCCAGCAGCCCCGTAGCGGGAGTGTTCAATGAGCAGTTCTTC
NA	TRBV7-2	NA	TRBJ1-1	CASSLESPEAFF	TGTGCCAGCAGCTTAGAATCCCCAGAAGCTTTCTTT
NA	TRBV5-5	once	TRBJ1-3	CASSLSGNTIYF	TGTGCCAGCAGCTTGTCCGGAAACACCATATATTTT
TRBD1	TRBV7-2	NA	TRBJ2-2	CASSLNRGDTGELFF	TGTGCCAGCAGCTTAAACAGGGGAGACACCGGGGAGCTGTTTTTT
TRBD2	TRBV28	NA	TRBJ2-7	CASREDSGRAGEQYF	TGTGCCAGCAGGGAAGATAGCGGGAGGGCGGGGGAGCAGTACTTC
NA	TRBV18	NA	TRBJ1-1	CASSPAGTTMNTEAFF	TGTGCCAGCTCACCGGCAGGGACCACTATGAACACTGAAGCTTTCTTT
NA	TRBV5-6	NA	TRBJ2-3	CASSLLGDTQYF	TGTGCCAGCAGCTTGTTGGGTGATACGCAGTATTTT
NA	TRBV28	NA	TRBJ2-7	CASSPSRYEQYF	TGTGCCAGCAGCCCGAGTCGCTACGAGCAGTACTTC
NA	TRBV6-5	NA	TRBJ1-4	CASSYRKKLFF	TGTGCCAGCAGCTATCGTAAAAAACTGTTTTTT
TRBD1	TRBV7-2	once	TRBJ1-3	CASSERTGGGNTIYF	TGTGCCAGCAGCGAGCGGACAGGGGGGGGAAACACCATATATTTT
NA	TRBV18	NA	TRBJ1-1	CASSPDQGSYTEAFF	TGTGCCAGCTCACCAGACCAGGGTTCATATACTGAAGCTTTCTTT
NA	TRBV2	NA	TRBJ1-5	CASSRDGNQPQHF	TGTGCCAGCAGCAGGGACGGCAATCAGCCCCAGCATTTT